This entry lists 5 T cell receptor beta chains sequenced from one sample in a study of T cell repertoires in cytomegalovirus infection. The antigens these receptors bind are not known. In TCRdb, the reads were re-called with MiXCR into one record per CDR3 protein. Of roughly 860,000 distinct CDR3 sequences in the sample, over 25% are singletons; the top ten hold around an eighth. The starting material was cultured CD8+ T cells from PBMCs, obtained from culture after CMV antigen stimulation. Source of these receptors: a human donor in good health (CMV status not recorded). Some clones in this sample may be carry-over from other donors' samples.

The chain couples TRBV27 to TRBJ1-6; no clear D gene. The CDR3 sequence is 13 residues long. Deletions cut 4 bases from V and 5 bases from J, with 6 bases between. CDR1 is MNHEY and CDR2 is SMNVEV in the germline V gene (reference sequence). The CDR3 sequence: CASSWQNNSPLHF. CDR3 DNA: TGTGCCAGCAGTTGGCAGAATAATTCACCCCTCCACTTT.

The chain combines TRBV10-3 with TRBJ2-1, with 7 bases aligning to TRBD2. V gave up 3 bases and J gave up 2 bases; unmatched junction bases: 4. Germline V CDR1 and CDR2: ENHRY, SYGVKD. This CDR3 has 15 residues. The DNA for the CDR3 is TGTGCCATCAGTGATCTGGGGGGGACCTACAATGAGCAGTTCTTC. Translating it yields CAISDLGGTYNEQFF.

This chain connects TRBV6-5 to TRBJ1-1; 9 bases agree with TRBD1. This CDR3 is 15 amino acids long. CDR1 is MNHEY, CDR2 SVGAGI, per germline. Trimming cost V 2 bases and J 7 bases; bases outside gene matches: 8. In nucleotides, the CDR3 is TGTGCCAGCAGTTACCTCGGACAGGGGAGGGGTGAAGCTTTCTTT. It is translated as CASSYLGQGRGEAFF.

Note on this clonotype: It may be a read error: a sequence one base away is much more abundant. The CDR3 DNA is TGTGCCAGCAGCTCCCCAGCGGGGGGTAGCACAGATACGCAGTATTTT. Amino acid sequence: CASSSPAGGSTDTQYF. The chain employs TRBV13 and TRBJ2-3, with 9 bases aligning to TRBD2. After removal of 4 bases from V and 0 bases from J, the junction contained 5 bases not matched to a gene. From germline, CDR1 is PRHDT and CDR2 FYEKMQ (reference sequence). The CDR3 has 16 residues.

The J gene is TRBJ2-5, the V gene TRBV2; D unresolved. The germline CDR1 and CDR2 sequences are SNHLY and FYNNEI. Trimming took off 6 bases at V and 5 bases at J, with 13 bases between the two ends. The CDR3 has 13 amino acids. The CDR3 DNA is TGTGCCAGCAGGGTCATGGGAATGGAGACCCAGTACTTC. This sequence encodes CASRVMGMETQYF.